Below, 17 T cell receptor beta chains from the same sample are listed, as sequenced in a study of T-cell reconstitution after alpha-beta-depleted transplantation in children. Preparation of the TCRbeta library involved a method that used unique molecular identifiers. TCRdb re-called the PCR reads through MiXCR, storing one row per CDR3 protein. Of just over 950,000 distinct CDR3 sequences in the sample, about 29% were seen once. This specimen consisted of PBMCs, mostly from graft donor cells, obtained 360 days after TCRalphabeta/CD19-depleted stem cell transplant. The receptors come from a boy younger than two who had a stem cell transplant for SCID, so the T cells may come from the graft donor.

This chain links TRBV7-3 with TRBJ2-3; 12 nucleotides agree with TRBD2. Germline-derived CDR1 and CDR2 are SGHTA and FQGTGA. This CDR3 spans 17 amino acids. The V segment lost 6 bases and the J segment 2 bases; nucleotides outside the gene matches: 9. The CDR3 sequence: CASSPLAGGSDTDTQYF. The CDR3 DNA reads as TGTGCCAGCAGTCCCCTAGCGGGGGGGAGTGACACAGATACGCAGTATTTT.

This clonotype was seen only a few times. The V call is TRBV9, the J call TRBJ1-1; 7 bases agree with TRBD1. The CDR3 has 14 amino acids. The germline V gene has CDR1 SGDLS and CDR2 YYNGEE. Germline trimming cut 0 bases from V and 6 bases from J; bases unmatched to any gene: 5. The CDR3 region is CASSVGPGGAEAFF. The CDR3 nucleotides read TGTGCCAGCAGCGTAGGTCCAGGGGGTGCTGAAGCTTTCTTT.

This clonotype was picked up one time. The J gene is TRBJ2-5, the V gene TRBV29-1; no clear D. The CDR3 is made up of 14 amino acids. Germline CDR1 reads SQVTM; CDR2 reads ANQGSEA. Trimming took 3 bases from V and 3 from J, leaving 14 bases between them. CDR3 in amino acids: CSVDEGRSKETQYF. For the CDR3, the DNA is TGCAGCGTTGATGAAGGACGCAGCAAAGAGACCCAGTACTTC. The variable domain in full, with the rest retrieved from reference TRBV29-1 and TRBJ2-5, is SAVISQKPSRDICQRGTSLTIQCQVDSQVTMMFWYRQQPGQSLTLIATANQGSEATYESGFVIDKFPISRPNLTFSTLTVSNMSPEDSSIYLCSVDEGRSKETQYFGPGTRLLVL.

This clonotype was counted only a few times. The chain uses TRBV9 and TRBJ2-1, with unresolved D. The CDR3 spans 13 residues. Trimming took 0 bases from V and 3 from J, leaving 4 bases between them. Germline lookup yields CDR1 SGDLS and CDR2 YYNGEE. The CDR3 DNA follows: TGTGCCAGCAGCGTAGGGATCTACAATGAGCAGTTCTTC. Its translation: CASSVGIYNEQFF.

This clonotype has just one count. The chain has TRBV4-1 and TRBJ2-1, with 11 bases fitting TRBD1. CDR3 size: 15 residues. Germline CDR1 is MGHRA and CDR2 is YSYEKL. Trimming removed 4 bases from V and 7 bases from J; junction bases left unmatched: 6. The CDR3 spells CASSPGDRGRNEQFF. CDR3 DNA: TGCGCCAGCAGCCCTGGGGACAGGGGGAGGAATGAGCAGTTCTTC.

This clonotype was seen a handful of times. The CDR3 reads CSASSGGLFLDEQFF. The CDR3 region has the DNA TGCAGTGCTAGTAGCGGGGGCCTCTTTCTGGATGAGCAGTTCTTC. This rearrangement joins TRBV20-1 to TRBJ2-1; 9 positions agree with TRBD2. The CDR3 is 15 residues long. The ends lost 3 bases at V and 8 bases at J; junction bases unmatched: 11. Germline values: CDR1 DFQATT, CDR2 SNEGSKA (reference sequence).

This clonotype appeared a few times. CDR3 DNA sequence: TGTGCCAGCAGCCAGTCCCCCAGGGGGCTATACACCGGGGAGCTGTTTTTT. Translated, it gives CASSQSPRGLYTGELFF. The chain couples TRBV4-2 to TRBJ2-2, with 8 bases identical to TRBD1. The CDR3 has 17 amino acids. V was clipped by 3 bases and J by 3 bases; unmatched bases: 9. From germline, CDR1 is LGHNA and CDR2 YNFKEQ.

This clonotype was counted a few times. This chain uses TRBV10-2 with TRBJ1-5; D is ambiguous. Germline CDR1 and CDR2: WSHSY and SAAADI. This CDR3 comprises 13 residues. V was shortened by 6 bases and J by 7 bases, with 13 bases between the two germline ends. The CDR3 region is CASSGEGRQPQHF. In nucleotides, the CDR3 is TGCGCCAGCAGCGGGGAGGGTAGACAGCCCCAGCATTTT.

The chain joins TRBV9 to TRBJ1-1; TRBD1 is a possible D gene (6 bases). The V and J ends lost 0 bases and 4 bases respectively, with 10 bases between them. Germline V gene sequence: CDR1 SGDLS, CDR2 YYNGEE. The CDR3 covers 14 residues. The CDR3 protein is CASSVAGAGTEAFF. The CDR3 DNA sequence: TGTGCCAGCAGCGTAGCGGGGGCGGGCACTGAAGCTTTCTTT. Complete variable domain (other parts from reference TRBV9 and TRBJ1-1): DSGVTQTPKHLITATGQRVTLRCSPRSGDLSVYWYQQSLDQGLQFLIQYYNGEERAKGNILERFSAQQFPDLHSELNLSSLELGDSALYFCASSVAGAGTEAFFGQGTRLTVV.

J is TRBJ2-4 and V is TRBV4-1; no clear D. The V and J ends lost 1 base and 9 bases respectively, with 10 bases between them. Per the germline V gene, CDR1 is MGHRA and CDR2 is YSYEKL. The CDR3 has 13 amino acids. CDR3 residues: CASSQVPPGIQYF. The CDR3 DNA reads as TGCGCCAGCAGCCAAGTACCCCCAGGCATTCAGTACTTC.

This clonotype was picked up a small number of times. V and J are TRBV5-1 and TRBJ2-2, with 7 bases lining up with TRBD1. Trimming removed 4 bases from V and 6 bases from J; junction bases left unmatched: 15. There are 17 residues in the CDR3. Germline V gene data show CDR1 as SGHRS and CDR2 as YFSETQ. The CDR3 sequence: CASSPGQAARKAGELFF. In DNA, the CDR3 is TGCGCCAGCAGCCCCGGACAGGCCGCCCGGAAAGCCGGGGAGCTGTTTTTT.

This clonotype was detected a few times. CDR3 bases: TGTGCCAGCAGCAGACGATTCACCTACCGCGGGGGAGAAGTCAATGAGCAGTTCTTC. Translating it yields CASSRRFTYRGGEVNEQFF. V is TRBV7-2 and J is TRBJ2-1; TRBD2 agrees at 7 bases. The V gene's germline CDR1 is SGHTA and CDR2 FQGNSA. The CDR3 length is 19 residues. Germline trimming cut 5 bases from V and 6 bases from J; bases unmatched to any gene: 22.

This chain connects TRBV19 to TRBJ2-1; TRBD1 agrees at 8 bases. This CDR3 has 15 amino acids. Germline V gives CDR1 LNHDA, CDR2 SQIVND (reference sequence). With V trimmed by 4 bases and J by 5 bases, 7 bases remained unmatched. The CDR3 protein is CASSRGTGLNNEQFF. CDR3 DNA sequence: TGTGCCAGTAGTAGGGGGACAGGACTAAACAATGAGCAGTTCTTC.

V is TRBV20-1 and J is TRBJ2-7; either TRBD1 or TRBD2 may fit D (5 bases each). In germline, CDR1 is DFQATT, CDR2 SNEGSKA (reference sequence). Trimming cost V 0 bases and J 1 base, with 13 bases left between them. The CDR3 sequence is 15 residues long. The CDR3 sequence: CSARDFGTGSYEQYF. The CDR3 region has the DNA TGCAGTGCTAGAGATTTCGGGACGGGTTCCTACGAGCAGTACTTC.

The chain links TRBV5-1 to TRBJ1-1, with 11 bases aligning to TRBD1. The germline CDR1 and CDR2 sequences are SGHRS and YFSETQ. V lost 4 bases and J lost 10; bases outside the gene matches: 6. The CDR3 is 13 residues long. CDR3 sequence reads: CASSIGTGGAAFF. In nucleotides, the CDR3 is TGCGCCAGCAGCATCGGGACAGGGGGAGCAGCTTTCTTT.

The J gene is TRBJ2-3, the V gene TRBV12-3 or TRBV12-4; perhaps TRBD1 as D (6 bases). V lost 6 bases and J lost 0, with 16 bases in between. The CDR3 spans 16 residues. CDR3 in DNA: TGTGCCAGCAGCTCCCAGGGGCTTCTTAGCACAGATACGCAGTATTTT. As protein: CASSSQGLLSTDTQYF.

V is TRBV15 and J is TRBJ1-4; no clear D gene. Trimming cost V 5 bases and J 4 bases, with 11 bases left between them. Per the germline V gene, CDR1 is LNHNV and CDR2 is YYDKDF (reference sequence). This CDR3 region has 14 residues. In nucleotides, the CDR3 is TGTGCCACCAGCCCAGGACGGCTTAATGAAAAACTGTTTTTT. Translation: CATSPGRLNEKLFF.